The 27 T cell receptor beta chains presented below share a single source sample, sequenced in a study of shared clonotypes between healthy human individuals. TCRdb keeps only in-frame clones here, not all; method: immunoSEQ multiplex PCR. The sample gives some 2,000,000 clones, roughly 94% of which show up once; 0.9% to 1.3% is in the top ten. Naive CD8 populations comprised CD45RO-negative cells positively selected for CCR7, excluding terminally differentiated effector memory CD45RA+ cells. Sequencing input: naive CD8+ T cells sorted from blood. Receptors originate from a man younger than 35 in good health.

This clone is a singleton in its sample. The gene calls are TRBV2 and TRBJ2-4, with D possibly being TRBD1 (5 bases). This CDR3 comprises 13 residues. Deletions cut 1 base from V and 7 bases from J, with 8 bases between. Per germline, CDR1 SNHLY and CDR2 FYNNEI. CDR3 coding DNA: TGTGCCAGCAGTGAAGAGGGGATTAACATTCAGTACTTC. Amino acids: CASSEEGINIQYF.

The gene calls are TRBV5-1 and TRBJ1-6, with a possible D match to TRBD1 (5 bases). V lost 0 bases, J lost 8 bases, and 12 bases lay in between. Per the germline V gene, CDR1 is SGHRS and CDR2 is YFSETQ. This CDR3 spans 15 amino acids. This chain's CDR3 is CASSLEAGFDSPLHF. DNA for the CDR3: TGCGCCAGCAGCTTGGAAGCAGGGTTTGATTCACCCCTCCACTTT.

The chain links TRBV18 to TRBJ2-7; 8 bases align to TRBD1. Germline V gene sequence: CDR1 KGHSH, CDR2 LQKENI. This CDR3 has 14 residues. The V segment lost 3 bases and the J segment 5 bases; nucleotides outside the gene matches: 6. CDR3 bases: TGTGCCAGCTCACCGACAGGGGTCCGGGACGAGCAGTACTTC. Its translation: CASSPTGVRDEQYF.

The chain links TRBV27 to TRBJ1-6; D not certain. The CDR3 has 14 residues. In germline, CDR1 is MNHEY, CDR2 SMNVEV (reference sequence). Trimming took 3 bases from V and 4 from J, leaving 7 bases between them. The CDR3 sequence is CASSLSPYNSPLHF. In DNA form, the CDR3 reads TGTGCCAGCAGTTTGTCACCTTATAATTCACCCCTCCACTTT.

V and J are TRBV4-2 and TRBJ1-1; the D is unclear. Trimming stripped 0 bases from V and 0 bases from J, with 8 bases between. The V gene's germline CDR1 is LGHNA and CDR2 YNFKEQ. The CDR3 loop spans 15 amino acids. DNA for the CDR3: TGTGCCAGCAGCCAAGATGACCCCTTGAACACTGAAGCTTTCTTT. It translates to CASSQDDPLNTEAFF.

The chain couples TRBV9 to TRBJ1-1; no reliable D call. Deletions cut 0 bases from V and 8 bases from J, with 11 bases between. The CDR3 is made up of 13 amino acids. Germline CDR1 and CDR2: SGDLS and YYNGEE. For the CDR3, the DNA is TGTGCCAGCAGCGTAGGGATAGGGCGGGAAGCTTTCTTT. It codes for CASSVGIGREAFF. Looking up the rest from reference TRBV9 and TRBJ1-1 gives the full variable domain: DSGVTQTPKHLITATGQRVTLRCSPRSGDLSVYWYQQSLDQGLQFLIQYYNGEERAKGNILERFSAQQFPDLHSELNLSSLELGDSALYFCASSVGIGREAFFGQGTRLTVV.

Concerning this clone: This CDR3 is also generated by other DNA sequences in the sample. The rearrangement uses TRBV20-1 and TRBJ2-7; D is unclear. Trimming stripped 3 bases from V and 0 bases from J, with 3 bases between. The CDR3 covers 11 residues. Germline loops: CDR1 DFQATT, CDR2 SNEGSKA (reference sequence). The CDR3 spells CSASDSYEQYF. DNA of the CDR3: TGCAGTGCTAGCGACTCCTACGAGCAGTACTTC.

The CDR3 is CASSTTGEEHSYEQYF. The CDR3 region has the DNA TGTGCCAGCAGTACGACAGGGGAGGAACACTCCTACGAGCAGTACTTC. The chain joins TRBV28 to TRBJ2-7; 8 positions agree with TRBD1. Germline CDR1 MDHEN, CDR2 SYDVKM. With 5 bases clipped from V and 0 bases from J, the junction kept 9 bases outside the gene matches. The CDR3 consists of 16 residues.

The J gene is TRBJ1-1, the V gene TRBV7-6; TRBD1 matches at 8 bases. This CDR3 contains 15 residues. J was trimmed by 1 base and V by 5 bases; bases with no gene match: 6. Germline V gives CDR1 SGHVS, CDR2 FNYEAQ. The CDR3 bases are TGTGCCAGCAGCCCACTGACAGGGGAGAACACTGAAGCTTTCTTT. Translation gives CASSPLTGENTEAFF.

For this clone: Other DNA sequences in the sample encode the same CDR3. The CDR3 loop reads CASSVSPTYEQYF. For the CDR3, the DNA is TGTGCCAGCAGCGTATCCCCGACCTACGAGCAGTACTTC. The gene calls are TRBV9 and TRBJ2-7; D is unclear. V was shortened by 1 base and J by 2 bases, with 7 bases between the two germline ends. Germline values: CDR1 SGDLS, CDR2 YYNGEE. The CDR3 length is 13 residues. Full variable domain (missing parts from reference TRBV9 and TRBJ2-7): DSGVTQTPKHLITATGQRVTLRCSPRSGDLSVYWYQQSLDQGLQFLIQYYNGEERAKGNILERFSAQQFPDLHSELNLSSLELGDSALYFCASSVSPTYEQYFGPGTRLTVT.

The V gene is TRBV5-1, the J gene TRBJ2-7, with 7 bases lining up with TRBD2. The CDR3 is made up of 20 amino acids. CDR1 and CDR2 (germline): SGHRS, YFSETQ. The trim removed 6 bases at V and 0 bases at J, leaving 24 bases unmatched. As DNA, the CDR3 is TGCGCCAGCACCCATGAGATGGGGCGGGGGTCAACCTACCCCTCCTACGAGCAGTACTTC. Translated, it gives CASTHEMGRGSTYPSYEQYF.

This clone appeared once. Other DNA sequences of this sample code for an identical CDR3. The V call is TRBV7-9, the J call TRBJ2-1; no reliable D call. The V end was cut by 2 bases, the J end by 4 bases, with 3 bases between. Per the germline V gene, CDR1 is SEHNR and CDR2 is FQNEAQ (reference sequence). The CDR3 length is 12 residues. The CDR3 is CASSLSYNEQFF. CDR3 nucleotide sequence: TGTGCCAGCAGCTTAAGTTACAATGAGCAGTTCTTC.

The table lists this clone with a count of one. The gene calls are TRBV28 and TRBJ2-1; 7 positions agree with TRBD1. Germline V CDR1 and CDR2: MDHEN, SYDVKM. With 3 bases clipped from V and 5 bases from J, the junction kept 4 bases outside the gene matches. The CDR3 covers 14 residues. The CDR3 DNA reads TGTGCCAGCAGTTTCCCGGGACAGCACAATGAGCAGTTCTTC. Its protein is CASSFPGQHNEQFF.

This chain uses TRBV11-2 with TRBJ2-3; tentatively, D is TRBD2 (6 bases). Trimming stripped 9 bases from V and 1 base from J, with 20 bases between. The CDR3 runs to 16 residues. Germline V gene lookup returns CDR1 SGHAT and CDR2 FQNNGV. CDR3 in DNA: TGTGCCAGTTTGGGGCCGGGGGAGGCGGGCACAGATACGCAGTATTTT. This sequence encodes CASLGPGEAGTDTQYF.

The chain links TRBV27 to TRBJ2-7; D ambiguous. The V end lost 5 bases, the J end lost 5 bases, and 19 bases lay between the germline ends. This CDR3 contains 15 residues. Per germline, CDR1 MNHEY and CDR2 SMNVEV (reference sequence). The CDR3 DNA follows: TGTGCCAGCAGTCTGTCCCGGGCCCCATCCAACGAGCAGTACTTC. Protein sequence: CASSLSRAPSNEQYF.

About this clone itself: Other nucleotide sequences in the sample specify the same CDR3. The chain has TRBV28 and TRBJ1-1; D uncertain. The germline V and J ends were trimmed by 2 bases and 1 base, with 5 bases remaining between them. Germline lookup yields CDR1 MDHEN and CDR2 SYDVKM. This CDR3 is built from 13 residues. In DNA form, the CDR3 reads TGTGCCAGCAGTTTAAGCCAGAACACTGAAGCTTTCTTT. Its translation is CASSLSQNTEAFF.

A word on this clone: Given a much more abundant clone one base away, this may be a read error. At the DNA level, this CDR3 is encoded by other sequences in the same sample as well. The chain carries TRBV7-8 and TRBJ2-7; the D is unclear. The CDR3 consists of 13 residues. V lost 3 bases and J 0 bases, leaving 6 bases between the germline ends. Germline values: CDR1 SGHVS, CDR2 FQNEAQ. As DNA, the CDR3 is TGTGCCAGCAGCTTGGGCAACTCCTACGAGCAGTACTTC. Its protein product is CASSLGNSYEQYF.

V gene TRBV13 combines with J gene TRBJ2-4, with D possibly TRBD2 on 5 matching bases. The germline V gene has CDR1 PRHDT and CDR2 FYEKMQ (reference sequence). The CDR3 has 14 residues. Between the trimmed V and J ends, which lost 1 base and 8 bases, there was a span of 12 bases. CDR3 bases: TGTGCCAGCAGCTTAGCGGGAAGAGTGGACATTCAGTACTTC. Amino acid sequence: CASSLAGRVDIQYF.

This chain links TRBV7-9 with TRBJ2-3; D may be TRBD1 or TRBD2 (6 bases each). The V and J ends lost 8 bases and 4 bases respectively, with 16 bases between them. Germline CDR1 reads SEHNR; CDR2 reads FQNEAQ (reference sequence). CDR3 length: 14 residues. As DNA, the CDR3 is TGTGCCAGCGTCGGAGGGGGATTGGCAGATACGCAGTATTTT. Amino acid sequence: CASVGGGLADTQYF.

The chain carries TRBV27 and TRBJ2-1, with 7 bases aligning to TRBD2. V trimming: 5 bases; J trimming: 7 bases; junction bases outside the gene matches: 11. CDR1 is MNHEY and CDR2 is SMNVEV in the germline V gene (reference sequence). This CDR3 comprises 15 residues. As DNA, the CDR3 is TGTGCCAGCAGTGGCGGGGATAGCGGGTTGAATGAGCAGTTCTTC. Its translation is CASSGGDSGLNEQFF.

The chain combines TRBV7-9 with TRBJ1-4; D gene ambiguous. The CDR3 totals 15 residues. The V and J ends lost 4 bases and 3 bases respectively, with 12 bases between them. The germline V gene has CDR1 SEHNR and CDR2 FQNEAQ (reference sequence). CDR3 nucleotides: TGTGCCAGCAGCTCCGGGTCCATCTCTAATGAAAAACTGTTTTTT. Translating it yields CASSSGSISNEKLFF.

V is TRBV5-1 and J is TRBJ2-3; D gene ambiguous. The CDR3 consists of 19 residues. From germline, CDR1 is SGHRS and CDR2 YFSETQ. V shed 2 bases and J shed 2 bases, with 24 bases lying between them. The DNA for the CDR3 is TGCGCCAGCAGCTTAGGCCCTACCGGGCAGCTGCCGCTCACAGATACGCAGTATTTT. Translation: CASSLGPTGQLPLTDTQYF.

J is TRBJ2-5 and V is TRBV28; tentatively, D is TRBD1 (6 bases). V was cut by 4 bases and J by 4 bases, with 10 bases left in between. CDR3 length: 13 amino acids. Per the germline V gene, CDR1 is MDHEN and CDR2 is SYDVKM. CDR3 nucleotide sequence: TGTGCCAGCAGTTACGCAGGGGTAGAGACCCAGTACTTC. Translating gives CASSYAGVETQYF.

The chain uses TRBV25-1 and TRBJ1-6; no clear D. V gave up 2 bases and J gave up 3 bases, with 5 bases separating them. The length of the CDR3 is 14 residues. In germline, CDR1 is MGHDK, CDR2 SYGVNS. CDR3 protein: CASSEVGYNSPLHF. For the CDR3, the DNA is TGTGCCAGCAGTGAAGTAGGCTATAATTCACCCCTCCACTTT.

The chain is built from TRBV5-4 and TRBJ2-7; D remains ambiguous. This CDR3 is 12 amino acids long. Trimming shortened V by 4 bases and J by 6 bases, and 11 bases separated the two germline ends. Per the germline V gene, CDR1 is SGHNT and CDR2 is YYREEE (reference sequence). The CDR3 nucleotides read TGTGCCAGCAGCCCGGGCGGTACCGAGCAGTACTTC. Protein product: CASSPGGTEQYF.

The chain links TRBV2 to TRBJ1-1; D is perhaps TRBD1 (5 bases). V lost 4 bases, J lost 4 bases, and 13 bases lay in between. Germline CDR1 is SNHLY and CDR2 is FYNNEI. CDR3 length: 14 amino acids. DNA for the CDR3: TGTGCCAGCAGTGCTTCGGGGGGGGGCACTGAAGCTTTCTTT. Amino acids: CASSASGGGTEAFF.

The chain employs TRBV7-2 and TRBJ2-3, with unresolved D. V was clipped by 1 base and J by 1 base, with 12 bases between them. The CDR3 spans 16 residues. Per germline, CDR1 SGHTA and CDR2 FQGNSA. This CDR3 is CASSLVAAVRTDTQYF. CDR3 coding DNA: TGTGCCAGCAGCTTAGTGGCGGCTGTTCGCACAGATACGCAGTATTTT.